This T cell receptor beta chain was captured in a study of identical twins. Study-wide results and limits: For zero-insertion analyses, partial confounding could come from invariant MAIT and iNKT cells.

TCRdb reanalysed the 5' RACE reads using MiXCR and keeps one entry per CDR3 protein. The sample has hundreds of thousands of distinct CDR3 sequences, roughly 9% seen once; the top ten hold about 7.1%. The V gene end was trimmed by 6 bases and the J gene end by 2 bases; junction bases not matched to a gene: 11. CDR3 length equals 16 residues. Looked up from germline, CDR1 is MDHEN and CDR2 is SYDVKM. There are a few counts of this clonotype. Its matching antigen is unknown. The same specimen was also included in a second study, on yellow fever vaccine responses in identical twins. Turning to that study: Twins reportedly had a vaccine T cell response that seemed partly convergent, partly personalized.

The V call is TRBV28, the J call TRBJ2-3; TRBD2 aligns across 7 bases. Material: CD8+ T cells sorted from blood. The TCR sequence derives from a woman between 18 and 29 years old in good health. CDR3 in DNA: TGTGCCAGCAGCTCCTGGAGGAGCGGGAACACAGATACGCAGTATTTT. Its translation: CASSSWRSGNTDTQYF. The full variable domain, in which reference TRBV28 and TRBJ2-3 provide the parts outside the CDR3, is DVKVTQSSRYLVKRTGEKVFLECVQDMDHENMFWYRQDPGLGLRLIYFSYDVKMKEKGDIPEGYSVSREKKERFSLILESASTNQTSMYLCASSSWRSGNTDTQYFGPGTRLTVL.